The present entry profiles one TCR beta chain with its context. Profiled with immunoSEQ multiplex PCR; TCRdb holds only in-frame clones, not every one. The table lists approximately 99,000 clones, under 97% of them singletons. The data belong to a study of cytomegalovirus exposure and HLA in healthy donors. This CDR3 contains 16 residues. Per germline, CDR1 MNHEY and CDR2 SVGAGI. The V gene lost 0 bases and the J gene lost 0 bases, with 9 bases spanning the gap. Sample: PBMCs. J is TRBJ1-3 and V is TRBV6-5; D is unclear. This clonotype originated in a young woman in good health and CMV-seronegative. For the CDR3, the DNA is TGTGCCAGCAGTTACTCGATGGGAGCCTCTGGAAACACCATATATTTT. Translation: CASSYSMGASGNTIYF.